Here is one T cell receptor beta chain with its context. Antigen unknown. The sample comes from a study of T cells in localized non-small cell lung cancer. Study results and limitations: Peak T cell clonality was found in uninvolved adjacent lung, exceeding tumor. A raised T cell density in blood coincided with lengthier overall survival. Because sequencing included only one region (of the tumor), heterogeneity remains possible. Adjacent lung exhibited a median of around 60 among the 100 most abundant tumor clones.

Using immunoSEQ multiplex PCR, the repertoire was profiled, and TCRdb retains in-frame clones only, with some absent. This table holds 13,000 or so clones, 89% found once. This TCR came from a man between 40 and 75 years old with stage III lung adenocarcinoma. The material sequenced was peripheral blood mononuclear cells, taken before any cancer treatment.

The CDR3, as DNA: TGTGCCAGCAGTGCGGGACTCGGCATTCAGACCCAGTACTTC. Translating gives CASSAGLGIQTQYF. The chain couples TRBV6-1 to TRBJ2-5; maybe TRBD2 (6 bases). V lost 4 bases and J lost 6, with 15 bases in between. The germline CDR1 and CDR2 sequences are MNHNS and SASEGT. CDR3 size: 14 residues.